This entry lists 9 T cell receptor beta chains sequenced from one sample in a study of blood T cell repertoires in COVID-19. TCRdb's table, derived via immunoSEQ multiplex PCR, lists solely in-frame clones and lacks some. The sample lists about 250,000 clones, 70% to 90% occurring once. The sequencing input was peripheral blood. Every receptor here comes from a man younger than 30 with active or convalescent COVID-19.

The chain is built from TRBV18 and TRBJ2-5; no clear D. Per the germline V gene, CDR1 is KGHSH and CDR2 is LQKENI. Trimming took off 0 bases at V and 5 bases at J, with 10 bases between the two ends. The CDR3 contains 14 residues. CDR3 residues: CASSPPSYPETQYF. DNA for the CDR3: TGTGCCAGCTCACCACCGTCTTATCCTGAGACCCAGTACTTC.

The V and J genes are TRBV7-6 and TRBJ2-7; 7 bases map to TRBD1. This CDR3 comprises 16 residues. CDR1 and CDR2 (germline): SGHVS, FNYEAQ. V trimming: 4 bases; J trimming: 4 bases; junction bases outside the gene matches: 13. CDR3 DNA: TGTGCCAGCAGCTCATCGCAAGGGGGCACAGGGTACGAGCAGTACTTC. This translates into CASSSSQGGTGYEQYF.

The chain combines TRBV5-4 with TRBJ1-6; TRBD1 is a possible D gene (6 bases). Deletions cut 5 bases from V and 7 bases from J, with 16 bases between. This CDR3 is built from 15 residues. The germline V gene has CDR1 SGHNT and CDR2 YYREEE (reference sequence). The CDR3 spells CASRDGQGFNSPLHF. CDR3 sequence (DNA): TGTGCCAGCAGGGACGGGCAGGGGTTCAATTCACCCCTCCACTTT.

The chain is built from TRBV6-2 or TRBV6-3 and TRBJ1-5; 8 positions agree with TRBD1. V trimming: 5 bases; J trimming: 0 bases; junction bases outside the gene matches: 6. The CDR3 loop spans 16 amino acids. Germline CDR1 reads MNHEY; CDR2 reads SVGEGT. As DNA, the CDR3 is TGTGCCAGCAGTCTCACAGGGGGATATAGCAATCAGCCCCAGCATTTT. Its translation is CASSLTGGYSNQPQHF.

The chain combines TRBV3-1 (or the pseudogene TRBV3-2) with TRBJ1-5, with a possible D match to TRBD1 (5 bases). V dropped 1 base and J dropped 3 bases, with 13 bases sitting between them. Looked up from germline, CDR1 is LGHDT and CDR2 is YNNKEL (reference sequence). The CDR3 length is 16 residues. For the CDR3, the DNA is TGTGCCAGCAGCCAAGTCCCCGGGGGGTCCAATCAGCCCCAGCATTTT. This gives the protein CASSQVPGGSNQPQHF.

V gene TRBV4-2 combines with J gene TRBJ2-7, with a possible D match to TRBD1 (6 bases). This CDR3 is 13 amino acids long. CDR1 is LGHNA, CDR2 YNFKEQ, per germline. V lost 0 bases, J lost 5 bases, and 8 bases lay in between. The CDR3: CASSQEDSHEQYF. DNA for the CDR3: TGTGCCAGCAGCCAAGAGGACAGCCACGAGCAGTACTTC.

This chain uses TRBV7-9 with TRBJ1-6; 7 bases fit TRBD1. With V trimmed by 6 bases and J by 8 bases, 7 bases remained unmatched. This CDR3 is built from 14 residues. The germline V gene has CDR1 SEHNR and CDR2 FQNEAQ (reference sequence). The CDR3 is CASRTGQIDSPLHF. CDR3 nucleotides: TGTGCCAGCAGGACGGGACAGATTGATTCACCCCTCCACTTT.

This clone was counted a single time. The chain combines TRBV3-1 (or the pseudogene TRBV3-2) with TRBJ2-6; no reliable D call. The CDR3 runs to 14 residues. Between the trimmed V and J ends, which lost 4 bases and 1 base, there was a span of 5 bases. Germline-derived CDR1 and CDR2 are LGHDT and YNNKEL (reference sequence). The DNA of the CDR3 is TGTGCCAGCAGCCGACATTCTGGGGCCAACGTCCTGACTTTC. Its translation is CASSRHSGANVLTF.

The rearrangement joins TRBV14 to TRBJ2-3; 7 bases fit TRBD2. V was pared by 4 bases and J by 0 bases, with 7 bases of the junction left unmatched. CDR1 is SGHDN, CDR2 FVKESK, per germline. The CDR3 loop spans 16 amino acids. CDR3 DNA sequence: TGTGCCAGCAGCCCCTTGGGCGGGAGCAGCACAGATACGCAGTATTTT. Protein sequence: CASSPLGGSSTDTQYF.